Following are 12 T cell receptor beta chains from one sample sequenced in a study of cytomegalovirus exposure and HLA in healthy donors. Sequencing used immunoSEQ multiplex PCR; TCRdb keeps in-frame clones, though not all of them. This table holds tens of thousands of clones, roughly 94% found once. The sequenced sample was PBMCs. Receptors were obtained from a woman between 18 and 30 years old in good health and CMV-seronegative.

The chain recombines TRBV9 with TRBJ2-7; 8 bases are shared with TRBD2. Germline V gene sequence: CDR1 SGDLS, CDR2 YYNGEE. The CDR3 is 15 residues long. V was clipped by 2 bases and J by 4 bases; unmatched bases: 8. CDR3 region: CASSVAGGSMYEQYF. The DNA for the CDR3 is TGTGCCAGCAGCGTCGCGGGGGGAAGTATGTACGAGCAGTACTTC. Supplemented by reference TRBV9 and TRBJ2-7, the full variable domain reads DSGVTQTPKHLITATGQRVTLRCSPRSGDLSVYWYQQSLDQGLQFLIQYYNGEERAKGNILERFSAQQFPDLHSELNLSSLELGDSALYFCASSVAGGSMYEQYFGPGTRLTVT.

The rearrangement links TRBV4-1 to TRBJ2-3; TRBD2 aligns across 9 bases. This CDR3 is 16 amino acids long. The V and J ends lost 3 bases and 6 bases, in that order; junction bases with no gene match: 10. Germline V lookup: CDR1 MGHRA, CDR2 YSYEKL. The CDR3 is CASSQVGTSRVDTQYF. DNA of the CDR3: TGCGCCAGCAGCCAGGTAGGGACTAGCCGGGTGGATACGCAGTATTTT.

V and J are TRBV5-5 and TRBJ2-1; maybe TRBD2 (6 bases). Germline V lookup: CDR1 SGHKS, CDR2 YYEKEE (reference sequence). The V end lost 4 bases, the J end lost 4 bases, and 15 bases lay between the germline ends. The CDR3 consists of 15 residues. The CDR3 DNA sequence: TGTGCCAGCAGCCCCTTGGGAGGAATTTACAATGAGCAGTTCTTC. Amino acids: CASSPLGGIYNEQFF.

V and J are TRBV9 and TRBJ1-3; D remains unclear. The V gene's germline CDR1 is SGDLS and CDR2 YYNGEE. Trimming took off 2 bases at V and 4 bases at J, with 10 bases between the two ends. The CDR3 length is 14 residues. In DNA, the CDR3 is TGTGCCAGCAGCGTCAACACGCGGGGAAACACCATATATTTT. As protein: CASSVNTRGNTIYF.

The chain combines TRBV5-4 with TRBJ2-7; 7 positions agree with TRBD2. Germline loops: CDR1 SGHNT, CDR2 YYREEE (reference sequence). The ends lost 4 bases at V and 4 bases at J; junction bases unmatched: 8. This CDR3 is 14 amino acids long. The CDR3 protein is CASSPGGLQYEQYF. CDR3 bases: TGTGCCAGCAGCCCCGGGGGGTTGCAGTACGAGCAGTACTTC.

The rearrangement joins TRBV7-9 to TRBJ2-3, with D maybe TRBD1 (6 bases). The CDR3 is made up of 15 amino acids. V was cut by 5 bases and J by 0 bases, with 12 bases left in between. Germline CDR1 reads SEHNR; CDR2 reads FQNEAQ (reference sequence). CDR3 DNA sequence: TGTGCCAGCAGCGGACAGTCAACTAGCACAGATACGCAGTATTTT. Amino acid sequence: CASSGQSTSTDTQYF. Looking up the rest from reference TRBV7-9 and TRBJ2-3 gives the full variable domain: DTGVSQNPRHKITKRGQNVTFRCDPISEHNRLYWYRQTLGQGPEFLTYFQNEAQLEKSRLLSDRFSAERPKGSFSTLEIQRTEQGDSAMYLCASSGQSTSTDTQYFGPGTRLTVL.

This clone was counted a single time. The chain employs TRBV6-5 and TRBJ2-5; 7 bases align to TRBD1. The J call could be wrong; TRBJ2-7 is a better fit for the DNA end. The CDR3 length is 14 residues. Germline V gene data show CDR1 as MNHEY and CDR2 as SVGAGI. The CDR3 protein is CASRPGTAFYEQYF. In DNA, the CDR3 is TGTGCCAGCAGGCCCGGGACAGCCTTCTACGAGCAGTACTTC.

The chain employs TRBV28 and TRBJ2-3, with D uncertain. Between the trimmed V and J ends, which lost 3 bases and 2 bases, there was a span of 6 bases. This CDR3 region has 13 residues. Germline CDR1 reads MDHEN; CDR2 reads SYDVKM. The CDR3 sequence: CASSFPYTDTQYF. The DNA for the CDR3 is TGTGCCAGCAGTTTTCCCTACACAGATACGCAGTATTTT.

The rearrangement uses TRBV30 and TRBJ1-2; D is ambiguous. The CDR3 runs to 12 residues. Trimming removed 3 bases from V and 8 bases from J, with 13 bases in between. Germline V lookup: CDR1 GTSNPN, CDR2 SVGIG (reference sequence). CDR3 loop: CAWRPPGYGYTF. The CDR3, as DNA: TGTGCCTGGAGACCCCCGGGTTACGGCTACACCTTC.

The V and J genes are TRBV2 and TRBJ1-5; TRBD1 aligns across 7 bases. CDR1 and CDR2 (germline): SNHLY, FYNNEI. The CDR3 has 14 residues. The V segment lost 2 bases and the J segment 3 bases; nucleotides outside the gene matches: 1. The CDR3 loop is CASSEQGDNQPQHF. The CDR3 DNA sequence: TGTGCCAGCAGTGAACAGGGGGACAATCAGCCCCAGCATTTT.

The chain combines TRBV7-9 with TRBJ2-7; TRBD1 matches at 7 bases. V shed 4 bases and J 5 bases; nucleotides not matched to a gene: 8. This CDR3 region has 14 residues. Germline CDR1 SEHNR, CDR2 FQNEAQ (reference sequence). CDR3 amino acids: CASSSQGVRDEQYF. The CDR3 nucleotides read TGTGCCAGCAGCTCCCAGGGGGTTAGGGACGAGCAGTACTTC.

V gene TRBV18 combines with J gene TRBJ1-2; 7 nucleotides align to TRBD1. J was trimmed by 4 bases and V by 0 bases; bases with no gene match: 8. From germline, CDR1 is KGHSH and CDR2 LQKENI. The CDR3 length is 16 residues. This chain's CDR3 is CASSPPSTGVRYGYTF. CDR3 DNA sequence: TGTGCCAGCTCACCACCGTCCACAGGGGTTCGCTATGGCTACACCTTC.